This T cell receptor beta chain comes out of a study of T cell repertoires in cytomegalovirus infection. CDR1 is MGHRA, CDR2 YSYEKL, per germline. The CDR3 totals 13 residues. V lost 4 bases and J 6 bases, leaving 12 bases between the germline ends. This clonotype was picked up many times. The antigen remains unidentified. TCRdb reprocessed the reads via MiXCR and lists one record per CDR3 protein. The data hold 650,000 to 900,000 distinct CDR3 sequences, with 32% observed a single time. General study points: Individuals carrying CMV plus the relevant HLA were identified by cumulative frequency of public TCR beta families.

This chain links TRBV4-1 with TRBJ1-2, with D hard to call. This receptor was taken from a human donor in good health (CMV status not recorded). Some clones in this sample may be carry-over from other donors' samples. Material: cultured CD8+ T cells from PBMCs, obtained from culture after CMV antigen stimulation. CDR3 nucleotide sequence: TGCGCCAGCAGCCTCGGTACGATGAATGGCTACACCTTC. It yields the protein CASSLGTMNGYTF.